The rows below give T cell receptor beta chains drawn from one sample of a study of blood T cell repertoires in COVID-19. Using immunoSEQ multiplex PCR, the repertoire was profiled, and TCRdb retains in-frame clones only, with some absent. Among just under 350,000 clones listed, around 90% were seen once. The sequencing input was peripheral blood. The source of these receptors is a woman younger than 35 who had recovered from COVID-19. Both conserved end residues are part of each CDR3. The order of the fields is J gene, D gene, V gene, CDR3 protein, CDR3 DNA. A D gene is named only where the DNA matches it firmly.

>TRBJ1-3|-|TRBV6-5
CACRGAGNTIYF
TGTGCTTGTCGGGGGGCTGGAAACACCATATATTTT
>TRBJ2-3|-|TRBV2
CASSDSLAYSTDTQYF
TGTGCCAGCAGTGATTCCCTAGCGTATAGCACAGATACGCAGTATTTT
>TRBJ1-3|-|TRBV5-1
CASSLGGGTRSGNTIYF
TGCGCCAGCAGCTTGGGTGGGGGCACGCGCTCTGGAAACACCATATATTTT
>TRBJ2-3|TRBD2|TRBV10-3
CAISGGLAGGLGDTQYF
TGTGCCATCAGTGGAGGACTAGCGGGAGGGCTCGGAGATACGCAGTATTTT
>TRBJ2-1|-|TRBV27
CASSFGVEQFF
TGTGCCAGCAGTTTCGGTGTTGAGCAGTTCTTC
>TRBJ2-2|-|TRBV19
CASSIPSGSNTGELFF
TGTGCCAGTAGTATCCCCTCTGGGAGTAACACCGGGGAGCTGTTTTTT
>TRBJ1-2|-|TRBV11-2
CASSSVRRGRDGYTF
TGTGCCAGCAGCTCGGTAAGGCGGGGGCGAGATGGCTACACCTTC
>TRBJ2-5|TRBD1|TRBV5-1
CASSPRGLAAQETQYF
TGCGCCAGCAGCCCGAGGGGGCTAGCAGCACAAGAGACCCAGTACTTC
>TRBJ1-1|TRBD1|TRBV19
CASSTDRGREAFF
TGTGCCAGTAGTACTGACAGGGGGCGCGAGGCTTTCTTT
>TRBJ1-4|TRBD1|TRBV27
CASSPEGQGREKLFF
TGTGCCAGCAGTCCCGAGGGACAGGGGAGGGAAAAACTGTTTTTT
>TRBJ2-1|TRBD2|TRBV6-2/TRBV6-3
CASSLTSGRLIYNEQFF
TGTGCCAGCAGTTTGACTAGCGGGAGGTTAATCTACAATGAGCAGTTCTTC
>TRBJ2-1|-|TRBV7-2
CASSYNMGGRKNEQFF
TGTGCCAGCAGCTACAACATGGGGGGGCGAAAGAATGAGCAGTTCTTC
>TRBJ2-1|TRBD1|TRBV18
CATTTGDYNEQFF
TGTGCCACCACAACAGGGGACTACAATGAGCAGTTCTTC
>TRBJ2-6|TRBD1|TRBV9
CASSANGTGGTGANVLTF
TGTGCCAGCAGCGCGAATGGGACAGGGGGAACTGGGGCCAACGTCCTGACTTTC
>TRBJ2-1|TRBD2|TRBV5-4
CASSLGTSGPNPNEQFF
TGTGCCAGCAGCCTAGGGACTAGCGGGCCCAACCCCAATGAGCAGTTCTTC
>TRBJ2-5|-|TRBV5-4
CASSLSGRWETQYF
TGTGCCAGCAGCTTGAGCGGGCGGTGGGAGACCCAGTACTTC